These 23 T cell receptor beta chains share one sample of origin, sequenced in a study of CD8 T cells in Susac syndrome. Random hexamers primed reverse transcription of about 0.5 to 1 ug RNA. TCRdb redid the calling of the immunoSEQ multiplex PCR reads with MiXCR, one entry per CDR3 protein. Here the sample spans approximately 100,000 distinct CDR3 sequences, over 90% being singletons. Material for sequencing was CD4+ T cells from PBMCs. These receptors originate from a human donor in good health.

This chain links TRBV20-1 with TRBJ2-7; maybe TRBD2 (7 bases). The length of the CDR3 is 15 residues. Per the germline V gene, CDR1 is DFQATT and CDR2 is SNEGSKA (reference sequence). Trimming cost V 0 bases and J 4 bases, with 16 bases left between them. DNA of the CDR3: TGCAGTGCTAGAGATTTAACGGGGGGCGGATACGAGCAGTACTTC. The encoded protein is CSARDLTGGGYEQYF.

The chain recombines TRBV29-1 with TRBJ2-6, with D perhaps given as TRBD1 or TRBD2 (5 bases each). Germline loops: CDR1 SQVTM, CDR2 ANQGSEA. The CDR3 length is 14 residues. Trimming left V 4 bases short and J 6 bases short, with 13 bases between. The CDR3 is CSVGAGTQANVLTF. The CDR3 DNA sequence: TGCAGCGTTGGCGCAGGGACCCAGGCCAACGTCCTGACTTTC.

The V and J genes are TRBV3-1 and TRBJ2-5, with 12 positions matching TRBD2. This CDR3 is 15 amino acids long. V shed 6 bases and J 2 bases; nucleotides not matched to a gene: 4. Germline loops: CDR1 LGHDT, CDR2 YNNKEL (reference sequence). DNA of the CDR3: TGTGCCAGCAGTTCTACTAGCGGGAGGCAAGAGACCCAGTACTTC. Translation gives CASSSTSGRQETQYF.

The chain combines TRBV5-4 with TRBJ2-7; weak D call: TRBD2 (5 bases). V gave up 7 bases and J gave up 9 bases, with 17 bases separating them. CDR1 is SGHNT, CDR2 YYREEE, per germline (reference sequence). The CDR3 is made up of 12 amino acids. CDR3 bases: TGTGCCAGCGCACCCTACCCGGGAACGCAGTACTTC. It encodes CASAPYPGTQYF.

The chain links TRBV12-3 or TRBV12-4 to TRBJ2-7, with TRBD1 matching over 9 bases. V was pared by 3 bases and J by 6 bases, with 9 bases of the junction left unmatched. This CDR3 is 15 amino acids long. This CDR3 reads CASSFGTGRVGEQYF. In DNA, the CDR3 is TGTGCCAGCAGTTTCGGGACAGGGCGTGTCGGCGAGCAGTACTTC.

The V and J genes are TRBV20-1 and TRBJ2-3; 8 bases line up with TRBD2. The V segment lost 2 bases and the J segment 0 bases; nucleotides outside the gene matches: 4. The CDR3 covers 15 residues. The germline V gene encodes CDR1 DFQATT and CDR2 SNEGSKA (reference sequence). CDR3 coding DNA: TGCAGTGCTAGATCACCTAGCGGGAGCACAGATACGCAGTATTTT. Translated, it gives CSARSPSGSTDTQYF.

The chain is built from TRBV9 and TRBJ2-3; 10 positions match TRBD1. Unmatched junction bases numbered 7, after V lost 4 bases and J lost 2 bases. This CDR3 region has 16 residues. Germline V gene data show CDR1 as SGDLS and CDR2 as YYNGEE. The CDR3 sequence: CASSPTGTGVTDTQYF. CDR3 in DNA: TGTGCCAGCAGCCCCACCGGGACAGGGGTCACAGATACGCAGTATTTT.

The J gene is TRBJ2-2, the V gene TRBV7-3; 12 nucleotides match TRBD1. The CDR3 is made up of 15 amino acids. Unmatched junction bases numbered 5, after V lost 5 bases and J lost 7 bases. Germline-derived CDR1 and CDR2 are SGHTA and FQGTGA. Written as DNA, the CDR3 is TGTGCCAGCAGCGGGACAGGGGGCGCGGGCGGGGAGCTGTTTTTT. It yields the protein CASSGTGGAGGELFF.

This clonotype was detected only once. The rearrangement links TRBV20-1 to TRBJ2-3; D is possibly TRBD1 (6 bases). This CDR3 has 13 amino acids. V shed 1 base and J shed 6 bases, with 11 bases lying between them. From germline, CDR1 is DFQATT and CDR2 SNEGSKA (reference sequence). CDR3 residues: CSARVRGADTQYF. Here the CDR3 DNA reads TGCAGTGCTAGAGTCAGGGGAGCGGATACGCAGTATTTT.

The J gene is TRBJ1-4, the V gene TRBV12-3 or TRBV12-4; D is undetermined. V lost 2 bases and J lost 2, with 6 bases in between. The CDR3 is 14 amino acids. Here the CDR3 DNA reads TGTGCCAGCAGTTTAATCCGGACTAATGAAAAACTGTTTTTT. Amino acid sequence: CASSLIRTNEKLFF.

The rearrangement links TRBV7-2 to TRBJ1-1, with a weak D call TRBD1 (6 bases). Germline V gives CDR1 SGHTA, CDR2 FQGNSA. The CDR3 consists of 14 residues. The V end was cut by 5 bases, the J end by 2 bases, with 12 bases between. CDR3 DNA: TGTGCCAGCAGCGCGACAGGTTCTAACACTGAAGCTTTCTTT. This codes for CASSATGSNTEAFF.

The rearrangement uses TRBV14 and TRBJ1-2, with 10 bases identical to TRBD1. From germline, CDR1 is SGHDN and CDR2 FVKESK. V shed 0 bases, J shed 7 bases, and the junction held 5 bases outside the gene matches. CDR3 length: 15 residues. CDR3 DNA sequence: TGTGCCAGCAGCCAAGAGGGACAGGGGTATTCTGGCTACACCTTC. Its translation: CASSQEGQGYSGYTF. Drawing the rest from reference TRBV14 and TRBJ1-2, the complete variable domain is EAGVTQFPSHSVIEKGQTVTLRCDPISGHDNLYWYRRVMGKEIKFLLHFVKESKQDESGMPNNRFLAERTGGTYSTLKVQPAELEDSGVYFCASSQEGQGYSGYTFGSGTRLTVV.

The rearrangement links TRBV29-1 to TRBJ2-5, with TRBD2 matching 8 bases. This CDR3 is built from 13 residues. Germline trimming cut 6 bases from V and 4 bases from J; bases unmatched to any gene: 7. Germline V gene lookup returns CDR1 SQVTM and CDR2 ANQGSEA. The DNA of the CDR3 is TGCAGCGTCGAGCGGGAGTGGGGAGAGACCCAGTACTTC. Amino acids: CSVEREWGETQYF.

The CDR3 DNA is TGCGCCAGCAGCTTGGGCACCTATGGCTACACCTTC. Protein: CASSLGTYGYTF. The V and J genes are TRBV5-1 and TRBJ1-2; D is undetermined. V lost 0 bases to trimming and J lost 4 bases, with 4 bases between them. The V gene's germline CDR1 is SGHRS and CDR2 YFSETQ. The CDR3 totals 12 residues.

The chain combines TRBV7-9 with TRBJ2-7; D may be TRBD1 (6 bases). Germline V gene data show CDR1 as SEHNR and CDR2 as FQNEAQ (reference sequence). Deletions cut 8 bases from V and 2 bases from J, with 22 bases between. The CDR3 is 16 residues long. CDR3 sequence: CASGSGQSYFPYEQYF. As DNA, the CDR3 is TGTGCCAGCGGTTCCGGACAGTCATATTTTCCCTACGAGCAGTACTTC. The whole variable domain, filled in from reference TRBV7-9 and TRBJ2-7, reads DTGVSQNPRHKITKRGQNVTFRCDPISEHNRLYWYRQTLGQGPEFLTYFQNEAQLEKSRLLSDRFSAERPKGSFSTLEIQRTEQGDSAMYLCASGSGQSYFPYEQYFGPGTRLTVT.

The chain links TRBV4-3 to TRBJ1-6, with TRBD1 as a possible D gene (5 bases). This CDR3 contains 16 residues. The V gene's germline CDR1 is LGHNA and CDR2 YSLEER. V lost 0 bases and J 6 bases, leaving 12 bases between the germline ends. The CDR3 nucleotides are TGCGCCAGCAGCCAAGATCCGGGGGTGAGTAATTCACCCCTCCACTTT. It is translated as CASSQDPGVSNSPLHF.

The chain carries TRBV3-1 and TRBJ2-7; D might be TRBD1 (5 bases). Germline V gene data show CDR1 as LGHDT and CDR2 as YNNKEL (reference sequence). The CDR3 covers 14 residues. The germline V and J ends were trimmed by 1 base and 1 base, with 8 bases remaining between them. The CDR3 DNA reads as TGTGCCAGCAGCCAAGCAAGGGGATCCTACGAGCAGTACTTC. Its protein product is CASSQARGSYEQYF.

V and J are TRBV6-2 or TRBV6-3 and TRBJ2-7; perhaps TRBD1 as D (6 bases). Germline values: CDR1 MNHEY, CDR2 SVGEGT. CDR3 size: 16 residues. The ends were cut back, 4 bases at V and 0 bases at J, with 16 bases in the middle. CDR3 in DNA: TGTGCCAGCAGTTCCGAGACAGGAGCCGGCTCCTACGAGCAGTACTTC. The encoded protein is CASSSETGAGSYEQYF.

This clonotype was counted a single time. The chain joins TRBV20-1 to TRBJ1-1; TRBD1 aligns across 7 bases. After removal of 6 bases from V and 3 bases from J, the junction contained 7 bases not matched to a gene. CDR3 size: 13 residues. CDR1 is DFQATT, CDR2 SNEGSKA, per germline (reference sequence). CDR3 residues: CSALSGGHTEAFF. The CDR3 nucleotides read TGCAGTGCCCTGTCAGGGGGGCACACTGAAGCTTTCTTT.

This clonotype was observed a single time. The chain carries TRBV20-1 and TRBJ1-5; 8 bases are shared with TRBD1. Germline V gene sequence: CDR1 DFQATT, CDR2 SNEGSKA (reference sequence). The CDR3 is 14 amino acids. With 5 bases clipped from V and 2 bases from J, the junction kept 5 bases outside the gene matches. CDR3 bases: TGCAGTGCTGACCCGGACAGGGGCAATCAGCCCCAGCATTTT. This encodes CSADPDRGNQPQHF.

The chain carries TRBV19 and TRBJ2-1; no firm D call. The V and J ends lost 5 bases and 6 bases respectively, with 14 bases between them. Germline V CDR1 and CDR2: LNHDA, SQIVND (reference sequence). CDR3 length: 14 amino acids. The CDR3 DNA is TGTGCCAGTAGTCCGGACCCGGCCTCCAATGAGCAGTTCTTC. It encodes CASSPDPASNEQFF.

The J gene is TRBJ2-2, the V gene TRBV5-1; 8 nucleotides match TRBD2. The CDR3 consists of 16 residues. Germline trimming cut 4 bases from V and 2 bases from J; bases unmatched to any gene: 7. Per the germline V gene, CDR1 is SGHRS and CDR2 is YFSETQ. The CDR3 nucleotides are TGCGCCAGCAGCCCCTTAACTAGCGGTAACACCGGGGAGCTGTTTTTT. Protein: CASSPLTSGNTGELFF. The full variable domain, rest sourced from reference TRBV5-1 and TRBJ2-2, is KAGVTQTPRYLIKTRGQQVTLSCSPISGHRSVSWYQQTPGQGLQFLFEYFSETQRNKGNFPGRFSGRQFSNSRSEMNVSTLELGDSALYLCASSPLTSGNTGELFFGEGSRLTVL.

The rearrangement joins TRBV6-2 or TRBV6-3 to TRBJ2-1; D is possibly TRBD2 (5 bases). CDR3 length: 14 amino acids. Germline CDR1 is MNHEY and CDR2 is SVGEGT. V was trimmed by 9 bases and J by 4 bases, leaving 16 bases between them. The CDR3 DNA sequence: TGTGCCAGTACTGTAGCGTATGATTACAATGAGCAGTTCTTC. It yields the protein CASTVAYDYNEQFF.